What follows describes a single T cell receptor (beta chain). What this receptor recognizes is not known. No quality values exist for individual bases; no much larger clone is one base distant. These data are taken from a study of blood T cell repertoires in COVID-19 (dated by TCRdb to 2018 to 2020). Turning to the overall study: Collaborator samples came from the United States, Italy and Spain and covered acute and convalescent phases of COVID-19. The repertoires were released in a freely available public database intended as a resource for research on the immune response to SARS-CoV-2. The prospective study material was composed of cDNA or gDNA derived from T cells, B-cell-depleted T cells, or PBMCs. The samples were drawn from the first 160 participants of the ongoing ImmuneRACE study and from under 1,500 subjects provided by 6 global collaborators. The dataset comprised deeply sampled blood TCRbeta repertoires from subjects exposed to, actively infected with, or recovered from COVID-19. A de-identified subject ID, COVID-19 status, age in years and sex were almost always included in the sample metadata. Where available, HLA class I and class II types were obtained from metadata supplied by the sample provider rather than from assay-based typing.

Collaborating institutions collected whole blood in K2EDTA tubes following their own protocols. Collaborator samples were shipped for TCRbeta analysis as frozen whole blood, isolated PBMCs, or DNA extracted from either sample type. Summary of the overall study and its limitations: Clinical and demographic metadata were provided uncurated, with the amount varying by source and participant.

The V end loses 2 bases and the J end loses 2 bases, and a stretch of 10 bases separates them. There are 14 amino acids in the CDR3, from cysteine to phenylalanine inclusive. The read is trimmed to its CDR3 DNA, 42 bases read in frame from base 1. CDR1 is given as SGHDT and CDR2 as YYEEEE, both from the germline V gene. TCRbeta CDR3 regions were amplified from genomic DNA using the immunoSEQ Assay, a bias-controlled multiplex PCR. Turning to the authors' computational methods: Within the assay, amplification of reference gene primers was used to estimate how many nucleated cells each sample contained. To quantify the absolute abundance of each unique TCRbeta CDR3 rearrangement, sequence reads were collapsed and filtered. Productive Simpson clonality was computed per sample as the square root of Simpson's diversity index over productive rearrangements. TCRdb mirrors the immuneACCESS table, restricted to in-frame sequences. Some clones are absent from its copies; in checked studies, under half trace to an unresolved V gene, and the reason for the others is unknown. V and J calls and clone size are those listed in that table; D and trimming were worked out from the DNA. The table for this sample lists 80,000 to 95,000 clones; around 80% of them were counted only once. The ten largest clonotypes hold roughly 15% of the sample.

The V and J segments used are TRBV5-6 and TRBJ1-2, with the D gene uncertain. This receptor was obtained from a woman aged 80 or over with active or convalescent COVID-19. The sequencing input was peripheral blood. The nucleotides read TGTGCCAGCAGCTTACCCACAGAGAACTATGGCTACACCTTC. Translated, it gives CASSLPTENYGYTF.